The text below deals with one T cell receptor (beta chain). The method was immunoSEQ multiplex PCR; TCRdb's version includes in-frame clones alone and lacks a portion of them. In the table there are tens of thousands of clones, around 94% of which are singletons. The data belong to a study of technical replicates of blood from a handful of donors. This clonotype was obtained from a human donor in good health. Sequencing input: T cells isolated from PBMCs.

The chain's CDR3 is CASSRGREQYF. The CDR3 DNA sequence: TGTGCCAGCAGTAGGGGGAGAGAGCAGTACTTC. The gene calls are TRBV28 and TRBJ2-7, with D perhaps TRBD1 (6 bases). The CDR3 runs to 11 residues. Germline values: CDR1 MDHEN, CDR2 SYDVKM. V dropped 5 bases and J dropped 7 bases, with 9 bases sitting between them.